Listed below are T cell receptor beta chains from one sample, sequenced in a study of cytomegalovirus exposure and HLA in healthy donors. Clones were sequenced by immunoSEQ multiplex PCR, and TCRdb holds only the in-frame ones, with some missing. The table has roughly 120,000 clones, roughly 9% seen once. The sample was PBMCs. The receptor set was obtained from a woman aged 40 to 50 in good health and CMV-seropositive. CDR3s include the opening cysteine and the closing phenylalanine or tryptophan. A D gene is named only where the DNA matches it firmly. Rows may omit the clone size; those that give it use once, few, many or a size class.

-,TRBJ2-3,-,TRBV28,CASGVIGTDTQYF,TGTGCCAGCGGTGTTATAGGCACAGATACGCAGTATTTT
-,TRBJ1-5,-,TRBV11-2,CASSLDAGLNQPQHF,TGTGCCAGCAGCTTAGACGCAGGGCTCAATCAGCCCCAGCATTTT
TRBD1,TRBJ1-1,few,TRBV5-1,CASSLHRTGSTGTFF,TGCGCCAGCAGCCTCCACCGGACAGGGTCTACGGGAACTTTCTTT
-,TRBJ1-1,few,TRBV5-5,CASSLQGRHTEAFF,TGTGCCAGCAGCTTACAGGGTAGACACACTGAAGCTTTCTTT
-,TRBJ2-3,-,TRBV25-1,CASSVPGSLTDTQYF,TGTGCCAGCAGTGTTCCAGGCTCCCTCACAGATACGCAGTATTTT
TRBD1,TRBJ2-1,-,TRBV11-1,CASSSTGGYEQFF,TGTGCCAGCAGCTCGACAGGGGGGTATGAGCAGTTCTTC
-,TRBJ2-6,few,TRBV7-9,CASSLGGVRANVLTF,TGTGCCAGCAGCTTAGGGGGCGTGAGGGCCAACGTCCTGACTTTC
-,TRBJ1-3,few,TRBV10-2,CASSSDSGNTIYF,TGCGCCAGCAGTTCAGACTCTGGAAACACCATATATTTT
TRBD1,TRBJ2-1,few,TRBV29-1,CSVGDRGKSYNEQFF,TGCAGCGTTGGTGACAGGGGAAAGTCCTACAATGAGCAGTTCTTC
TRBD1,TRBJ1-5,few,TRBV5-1,CASRIGTGSNQPQHF,TGCGCCAGTAGGATAGGGACAGGGTCTAATCAGCCCCAGCATTTT
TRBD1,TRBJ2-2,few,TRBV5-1,CASSLAGGRTGELFF,TGCGCCAGCAGCTTGGCAGGGGGTCGAACCGGGGAGCTGTTTTTT
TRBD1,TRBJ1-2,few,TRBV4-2,CASSQGVEQGASGYTF,TGTGCCAGCAGCCAAGGGGTTGAACAGGGGGCGAGTGGCTACACCTTC
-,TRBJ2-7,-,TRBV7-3,CASSDKDKLTYEQYF,TGTGCCAGCAGCGACAAGGACAAACTTACCTACGAGCAGTACTTC
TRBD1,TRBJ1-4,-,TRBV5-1,CASSTGTAGSNEKLFF,TGCGCCAGCAGCACTGGGACAGCCGGATCTAATGAAAAACTGTTTTTT
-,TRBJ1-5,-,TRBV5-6,CASSLGGYQPQHF,TGTGCCAGCAGCTTGGGAGGGTATCAGCCCCAGCATTTT
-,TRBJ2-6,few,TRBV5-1,CASTRGTARPSSGANVLTF,TGCGCCAGCACAAGGGGCACGGCGAGGCCGAGCTCTGGGGCCAACGTCCTGACTTTC
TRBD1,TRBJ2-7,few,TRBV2,CASTSQGGTYEQYF,TGTGCCAGCACCTCACAGGGGGGAACCTACGAGCAGTACTTC
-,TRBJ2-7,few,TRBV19,CASSGAIQWAQYF,TGTGCCAGTAGTGGGGCTATCCAATGGGCGCAGTACTTC
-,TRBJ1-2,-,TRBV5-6,CASTKRGGRNYGYTF,TGTGCCAGCACTAAGAGGGGGGGGCGTAACTATGGCTACACCTTC
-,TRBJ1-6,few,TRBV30,CAWSVQGRSYNSPLHF,TGTGCCTGGAGTGTACAGGGAAGGTCCTATAATTCACCCCTCCACTTT
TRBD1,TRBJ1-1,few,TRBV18,CASSRGQGAGNTEAFF,TGTGCCAGCTCACGTGGACAGGGGGCCGGGAACACTGAAGCTTTCTTT
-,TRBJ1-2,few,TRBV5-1,CASSSGTTANYGYTF,TGCGCCAGCAGCTCAGGGACTACAGCTAACTATGGCTACACCTTC
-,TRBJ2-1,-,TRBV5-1,CASSLGSPQNNEQFF,TGCGCCAGCAGCTTGGGTTCGCCGCAGAACAATGAGCAGTTCTTC
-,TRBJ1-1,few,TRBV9,CASSGLNSEAFF,TGTGCCAGCAGCGGCCTAAACTCTGAAGCTTTCTTT
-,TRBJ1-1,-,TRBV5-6,CASSLPGFTEAFF,TGTGCCAGCAGCTTACCAGGGTTCACTGAAGCTTTCTTT
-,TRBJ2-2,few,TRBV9,CASSVEGGGIGELFF,TGTGCCAGCAGCGTAGAAGGAGGGGGCATCGGGGAGCTGTTTTTT
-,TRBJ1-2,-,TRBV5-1,CASSVDADYGYTF,TGCGCCAGCAGCGTCGACGCGGACTATGGCTACACCTTC
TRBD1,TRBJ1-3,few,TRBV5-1,CASSRGTGGNTIYF,TGCGCCAGCAGCCGGGGGACAGGGGGAAACACCATATATTTT
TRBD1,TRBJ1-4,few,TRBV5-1,CASSLTGTGLFSTNEKLFF,TGCGCCAGCAGCTTGACCGGGACAGGACTTTTTTCAACTAATGAAAAACTGTTTTTT
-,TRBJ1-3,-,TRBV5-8,CASRAGPGRGNTIYF,TGTGCCAGCAGAGCCGGGCCCGGGAGGGGAAACACCATATATTTT
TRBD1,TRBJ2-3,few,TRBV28,CASSLGTATQYF,TGTGCCAGCAGTCTGGGGACAGCGACGCAGTATTTT
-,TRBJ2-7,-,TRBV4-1,CASSQLQGSIYEQYF,TGCGCCAGCAGCCAACTTCAGGGTTCTATCTACGAGCAGTACTTC
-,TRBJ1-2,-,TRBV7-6,CASNLRAGEAIAYGYTF,TGTGCCAGCAACTTACGGGCGGGGGAGGCGATAGCCTATGGCTACACCTTC
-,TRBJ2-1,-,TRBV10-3,CAISESLTTGTFF,TGTGCCATCAGTGAGAGCCTGACTACCGGAACGTTCTTC
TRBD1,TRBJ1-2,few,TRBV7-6,CASSFDRGTYGYTF,TGTGCCAGCAGCTTCGACAGGGGCACCTATGGCTACACCTTC
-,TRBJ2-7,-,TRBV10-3,CATKGTRVQYEQYF,TGTGCCACGAAGGGTACCAGGGTCCAGTACGAGCAGTACTTC
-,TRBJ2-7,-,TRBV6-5,CASSRPEGANEQYF,TGTGCCAGCAGCCGGCCGGAGGGGGCTAACGAGCAGTACTTC
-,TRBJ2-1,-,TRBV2,CASTAGLVYNEQFF,TGTGCCAGCACTGCGGGACTGGTCTACAATGAGCAGTTCTTC
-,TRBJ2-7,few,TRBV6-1,CASKATPKPPYEQYF,TGTGCCAGCAAGGCGACTCCAAAGCCGCCCTACGAGCAGTACTTC
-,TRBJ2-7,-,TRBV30,CAWSVSPGYEQYF,TGTGCCTGGAGTGTTTCCCCAGGCTACGAGCAGTACTTC
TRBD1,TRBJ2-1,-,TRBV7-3,CASSPYRRQGDGNEQFF,TGTGCCAGCAGCCCCTACCGTCGACAGGGGGACGGAAATGAGCAGTTCTTC
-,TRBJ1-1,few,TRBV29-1,CSAGSEAFF,TGCAGCGCCGGGAGTGAAGCTTTCTTT
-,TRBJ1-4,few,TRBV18,CASSPSPGINEKLFF,TGTGCCAGCTCCCCCAGTCCGGGGATTAATGAAAAACTGTTTTTT
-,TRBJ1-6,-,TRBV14,CASSPRGSRVNSPLHF,TGTGCCAGCAGCCCCAGAGGTAGCAGGGTGAATTCACCCCTCCACTTT
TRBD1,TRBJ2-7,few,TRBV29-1,CSAMGQGGVVEQYF,TGCAGCGCCATGGGACAGGGAGGAGTCGTCGAGCAGTACTTC
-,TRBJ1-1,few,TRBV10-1,CASSESGGRRAFF,TGCGCCAGCAGTGAGTCGGGGGGGCGCCGAGCTTTCTTT
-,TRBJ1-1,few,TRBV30,CAWSLAKGTEAFF,TGTGCCTGGAGTCTGGCCAAGGGGACTGAAGCTTTCTTT
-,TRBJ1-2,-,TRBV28,CASSSNRVRDTF,TGTGCCAGCAGTTCCAACAGGGTCCGGGACACCTTC
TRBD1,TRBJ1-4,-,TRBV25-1,CASSTGGTEKLFF,TGTGCCAGCAGTACAGGGGGCACAGAAAAACTGTTTTTT
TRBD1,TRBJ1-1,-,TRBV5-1,CASRGATGMNTEAFF,TGCGCCAGCCGCGGGGCGACAGGGATGAACACTGAAGCTTTCTTT
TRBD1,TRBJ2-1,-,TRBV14,CASSQVGTAYNEQFF,TGTGCCAGCAGCCAAGTTGGGACAGCTTACAATGAGCAGTTCTTC
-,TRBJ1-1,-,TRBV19,CASSIAPNTEAFF,TGTGCCAGTAGTATTGCGCCGAACACTGAAGCTTTCTTT
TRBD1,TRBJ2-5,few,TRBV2,CASSGWTGPETQYF,TGTGCCAGCAGTGGGTGGACAGGGCCGGAGACCCAGTACTTC
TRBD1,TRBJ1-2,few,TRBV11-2,CASSPGGHLYGYTF,TGTGCCAGCAGCCCAGGGGGCCACCTCTATGGCTACACCTTC
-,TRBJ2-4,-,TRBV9,CASSAGNSVNIQYF,TGTGCCAGCAGCGCCGGGAATAGCGTAAACATTCAGTACTTC
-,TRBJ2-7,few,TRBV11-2,CASSLGTNAYEQYF,TGTGCCAGCAGCTTAGGTACAAATGCCTACGAGCAGTACTTC
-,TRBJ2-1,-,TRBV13,CASSLYAPASGTAYNEQFF,TGTGCCAGCAGCTTATATGCGCCTGCCTCCGGGACTGCTTACAATGAGCAGTTCTTC